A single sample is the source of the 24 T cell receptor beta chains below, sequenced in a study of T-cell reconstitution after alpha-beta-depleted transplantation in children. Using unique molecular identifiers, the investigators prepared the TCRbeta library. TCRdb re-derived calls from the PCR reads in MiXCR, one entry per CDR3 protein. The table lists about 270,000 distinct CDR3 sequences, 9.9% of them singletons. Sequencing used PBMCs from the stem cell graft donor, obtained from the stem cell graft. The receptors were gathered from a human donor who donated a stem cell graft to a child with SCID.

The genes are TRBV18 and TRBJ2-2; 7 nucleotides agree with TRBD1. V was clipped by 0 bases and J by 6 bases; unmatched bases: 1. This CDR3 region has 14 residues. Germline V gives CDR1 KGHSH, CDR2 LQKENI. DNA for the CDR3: TGTGCCAGCTCACCACCTACAGGGGCCGGGGAGCTGTTTTTT. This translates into CASSPPTGAGELFF.

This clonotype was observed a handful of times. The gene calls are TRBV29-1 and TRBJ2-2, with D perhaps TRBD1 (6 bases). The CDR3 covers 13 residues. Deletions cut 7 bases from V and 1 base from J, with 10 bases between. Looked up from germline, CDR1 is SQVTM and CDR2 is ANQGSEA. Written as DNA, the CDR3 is TGCAGCGGCGTGGGACAGAACACCGGGGAGCTGTTTTTT. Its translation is CSGVGQNTGELFF.

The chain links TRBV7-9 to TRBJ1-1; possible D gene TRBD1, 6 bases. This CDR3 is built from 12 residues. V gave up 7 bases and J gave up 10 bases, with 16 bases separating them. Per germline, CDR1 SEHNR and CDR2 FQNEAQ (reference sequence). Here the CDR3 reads CASTPSAGAAFF. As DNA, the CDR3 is TGTGCCAGCACCCCCTCGGCAGGGGCAGCTTTCTTT. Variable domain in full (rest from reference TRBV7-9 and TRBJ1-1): DTGVSQNPRHKITKRGQNVTFRCDPISEHNRLYWYRQTLGQGPEFLTYFQNEAQLEKSRLLSDRFSAERPKGSFSTLEIQRTEQGDSAMYLCASTPSAGAAFFGQGTRLTVV.

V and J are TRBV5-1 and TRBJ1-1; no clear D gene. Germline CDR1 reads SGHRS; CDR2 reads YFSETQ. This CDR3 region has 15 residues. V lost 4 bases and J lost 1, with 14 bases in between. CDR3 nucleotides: TGCGCCAGCAGCCCGCGACACCAAGGGAACACTGAAGCTTTCTTT. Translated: CASSPRHQGNTEAFF.

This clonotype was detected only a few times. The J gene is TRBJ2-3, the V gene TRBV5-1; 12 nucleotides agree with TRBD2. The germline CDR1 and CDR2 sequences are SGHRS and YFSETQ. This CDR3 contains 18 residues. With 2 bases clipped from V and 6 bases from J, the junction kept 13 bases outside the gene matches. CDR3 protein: CASSLRLAGVSGKDTQYF. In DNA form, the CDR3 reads TGCGCCAGCAGCTTACGACTAGCGGGGGTCTCGGGGAAGGATACGCAGTATTTT.

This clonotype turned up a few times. The CDR3 protein is CASSPGQGLGYGYTF. CDR3 sequence (DNA): TGCGCCAGCAGCCCTGGACAGGGATTGGGCTATGGCTACACCTTC. J is TRBJ1-2 and V is TRBV5-1; 8 positions match TRBD1. In germline, CDR1 is SGHRS, CDR2 YFSETQ. The J segment lost 4 bases and the V segment lost 4 bases, leaving 9 bases of the junction unmatched. CDR3 length: 15 amino acids.

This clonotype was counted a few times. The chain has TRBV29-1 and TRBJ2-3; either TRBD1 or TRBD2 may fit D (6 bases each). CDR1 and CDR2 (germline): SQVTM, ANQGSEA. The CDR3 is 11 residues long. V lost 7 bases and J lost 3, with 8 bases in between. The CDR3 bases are TGCAGCGGGGGGGCTACAGATACGCAGTATTTT. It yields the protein CSGGATDTQYF.

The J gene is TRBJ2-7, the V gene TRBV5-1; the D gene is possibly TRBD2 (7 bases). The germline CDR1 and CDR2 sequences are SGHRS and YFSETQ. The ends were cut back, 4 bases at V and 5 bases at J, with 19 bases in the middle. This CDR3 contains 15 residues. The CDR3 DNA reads TGCGCCAGCAGCGGACTGGGGGGGCTCAATAACGAGCAGTACTTC. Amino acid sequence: CASSGLGGLNNEQYF.

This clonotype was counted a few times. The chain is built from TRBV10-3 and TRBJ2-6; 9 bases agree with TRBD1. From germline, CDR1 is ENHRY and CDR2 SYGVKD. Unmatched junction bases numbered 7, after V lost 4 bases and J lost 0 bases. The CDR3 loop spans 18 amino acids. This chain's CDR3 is CAISVSQGARSGANVLTF. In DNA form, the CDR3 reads TGTGCCATCAGTGTGTCACAGGGGGCGCGCTCTGGGGCCAACGTCCTGACTTTC.

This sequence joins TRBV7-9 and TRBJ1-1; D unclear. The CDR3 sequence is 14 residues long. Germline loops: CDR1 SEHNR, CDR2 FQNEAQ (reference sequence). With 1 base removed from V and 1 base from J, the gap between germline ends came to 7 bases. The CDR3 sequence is CASSLEQPNTEAFF. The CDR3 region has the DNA TGTGCCAGCAGCTTAGAACAGCCGAACACTGAAGCTTTCTTT.

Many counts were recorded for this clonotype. The DNA for the CDR3 is TGTGCCAGCAGTTCACAGGGATACTCTGGAAACACCATATATTTT. It codes for CASSSQGYSGNTIYF. The chain links TRBV12-3 or TRBV12-4 to TRBJ1-3, with D possibly TRBD1 on 6 matching bases. The CDR3 spans 15 residues. V lost 4 bases to trimming and J lost 0 bases, with 10 bases between them.

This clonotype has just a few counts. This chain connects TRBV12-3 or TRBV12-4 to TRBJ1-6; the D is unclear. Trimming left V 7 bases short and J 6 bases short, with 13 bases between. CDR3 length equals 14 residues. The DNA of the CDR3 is TGTGCCAGCACCGGGTTTGGCCTTAATTCACCCCTCCACTTT. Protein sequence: CASTGFGLNSPLHF.

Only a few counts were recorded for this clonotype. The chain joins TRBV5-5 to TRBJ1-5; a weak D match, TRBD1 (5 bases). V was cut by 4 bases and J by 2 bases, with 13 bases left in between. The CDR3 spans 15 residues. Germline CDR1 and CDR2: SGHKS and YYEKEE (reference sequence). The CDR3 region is CASSPRDAGNQPQHF. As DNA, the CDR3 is TGTGCCAGCAGCCCACGGGACGCAGGCAATCAGCCCCAGCATTTT.

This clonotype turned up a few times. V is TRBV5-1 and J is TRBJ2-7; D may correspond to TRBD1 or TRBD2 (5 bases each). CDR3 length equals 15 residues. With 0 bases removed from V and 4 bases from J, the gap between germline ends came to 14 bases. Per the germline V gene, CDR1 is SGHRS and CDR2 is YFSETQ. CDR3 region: CASSLVGDPLYEQYF. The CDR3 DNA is TGCGCCAGCAGCTTGGTGGGGGACCCGCTTTACGAGCAGTACTTC.

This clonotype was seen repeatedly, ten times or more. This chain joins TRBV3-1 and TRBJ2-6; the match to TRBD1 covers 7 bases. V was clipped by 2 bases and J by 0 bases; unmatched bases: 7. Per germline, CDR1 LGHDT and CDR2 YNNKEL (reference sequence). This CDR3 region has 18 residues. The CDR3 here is CASSQHPGQSSGANVLTF. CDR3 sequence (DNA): TGTGCCAGCAGCCAACACCCGGGACAGTCCTCTGGGGCCAACGTCCTGACTTTC.

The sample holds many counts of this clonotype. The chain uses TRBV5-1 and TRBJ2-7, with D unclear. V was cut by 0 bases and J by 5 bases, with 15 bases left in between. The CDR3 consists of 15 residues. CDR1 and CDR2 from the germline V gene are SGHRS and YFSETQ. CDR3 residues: CASSLDLNRANEQYF. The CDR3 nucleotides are TGCGCCAGCAGCTTGGACCTTAATCGAGCCAACGAGCAGTACTTC.

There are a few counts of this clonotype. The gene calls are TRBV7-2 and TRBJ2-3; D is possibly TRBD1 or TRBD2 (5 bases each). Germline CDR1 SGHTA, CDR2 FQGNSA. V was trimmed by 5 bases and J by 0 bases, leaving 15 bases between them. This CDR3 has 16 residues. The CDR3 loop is CASSPGTIFSTDTQYF. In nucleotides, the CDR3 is TGTGCCAGCAGCCCAGGGACCATTTTTAGCACAGATACGCAGTATTTT.

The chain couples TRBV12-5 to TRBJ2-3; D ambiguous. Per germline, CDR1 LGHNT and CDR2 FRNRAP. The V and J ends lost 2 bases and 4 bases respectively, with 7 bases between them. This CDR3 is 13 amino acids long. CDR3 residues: CASGLSSADTQYF. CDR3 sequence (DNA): TGTGCTAGTGGTTTGTCTTCCGCAGATACGCAGTATTTT.

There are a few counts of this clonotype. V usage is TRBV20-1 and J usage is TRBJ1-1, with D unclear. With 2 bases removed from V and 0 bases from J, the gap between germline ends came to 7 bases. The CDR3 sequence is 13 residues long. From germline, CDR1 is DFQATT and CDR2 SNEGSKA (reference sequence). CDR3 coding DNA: TGCAGTGCTAGACCAGGAATGAACACTGAAGCTTTCTTT. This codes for CSARPGMNTEAFF.

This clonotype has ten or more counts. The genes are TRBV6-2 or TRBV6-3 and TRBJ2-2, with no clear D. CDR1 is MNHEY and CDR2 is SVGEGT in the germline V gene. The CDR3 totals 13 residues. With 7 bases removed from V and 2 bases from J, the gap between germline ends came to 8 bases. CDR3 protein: CASIKQNTGELFF. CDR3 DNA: TGTGCCAGCATCAAGCAAAACACCGGGGAGCTGTTTTTT.

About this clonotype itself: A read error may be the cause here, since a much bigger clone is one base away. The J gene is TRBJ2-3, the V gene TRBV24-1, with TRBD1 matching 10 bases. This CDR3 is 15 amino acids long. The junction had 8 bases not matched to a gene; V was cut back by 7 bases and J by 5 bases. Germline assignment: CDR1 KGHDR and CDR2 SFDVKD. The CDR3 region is CATREGGQGGDTQYF. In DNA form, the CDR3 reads TGTGCCACCAGAGAGGGAGGACAGGGGGGAGATACGCAGTATTTT.

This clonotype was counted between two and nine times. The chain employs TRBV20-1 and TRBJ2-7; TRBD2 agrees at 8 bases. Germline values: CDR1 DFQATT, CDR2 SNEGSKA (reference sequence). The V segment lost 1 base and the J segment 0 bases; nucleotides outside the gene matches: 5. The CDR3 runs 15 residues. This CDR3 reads CSARGALADSYEQYF. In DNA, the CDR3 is TGCAGTGCTAGAGGCGCACTAGCGGACTCCTACGAGCAGTACTTC.

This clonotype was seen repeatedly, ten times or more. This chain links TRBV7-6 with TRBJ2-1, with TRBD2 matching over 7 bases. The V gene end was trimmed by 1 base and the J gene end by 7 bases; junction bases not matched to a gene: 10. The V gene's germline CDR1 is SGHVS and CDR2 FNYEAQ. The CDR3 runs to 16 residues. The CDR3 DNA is TGTGCCAGCAGCTTAGTTGGGGGGGGGATAGGGAATGAGCAGTTCTTC. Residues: CASSLVGGGIGNEQFF.

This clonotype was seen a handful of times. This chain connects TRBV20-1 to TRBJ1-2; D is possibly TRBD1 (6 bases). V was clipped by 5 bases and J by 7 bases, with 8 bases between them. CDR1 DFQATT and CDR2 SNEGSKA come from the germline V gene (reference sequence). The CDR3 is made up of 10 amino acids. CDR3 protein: CSARQAGYTF. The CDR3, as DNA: TGCAGTGCTCGACAGGCTGGCTACACCTTC.